This passage covers 19 T cell receptor beta chains from one sample sequenced in a study of identical twins. In TCRdb, the 5' RACE reads were re-called with MiXCR into one record per CDR3 protein. This sample carries some 690,000 distinct CDR3 sequences, 20% to 25% of them seen once, and the ten largest clones take about 4.3%. A further study also used this sample, focusing on T cells expressing NK-cell markers.

The specimen sequenced was PBMCs. The receptors originated from a woman between 18 and 29 years old in good health.

This clonotype appeared a few times. The chain combines TRBV7-9 with TRBJ2-3; D gene ambiguous. CDR3 length equals 16 residues. Deletions cut 5 bases from V and 1 base from J, with 16 bases between. Germline CDR1 reads SEHNR; CDR2 reads FQNEAQ (reference sequence). The CDR3 region is CASSRLAQFGTDTQYF. CDR3 DNA: TGTGCCAGCAGCCGCCTCGCGCAGTTTGGCACAGATACGCAGTATTTT.

The V and J genes are TRBV9 and TRBJ2-7; 8 bases line up with TRBD2. Germline values: CDR1 SGDLS, CDR2 YYNGEE. The CDR3 spans 16 residues. V was clipped by 4 bases and J by 0 bases; unmatched bases: 9. CDR3 sequence reads: CASSPHGLADSYEQYF. In DNA, the CDR3 is TGTGCCAGCAGCCCGCATGGACTAGCTGACTCCTACGAGCAGTACTTC. The full variable domain, its missing parts supplied by reference TRBV9 and TRBJ2-7, is DSGVTQTPKHLITATGQRVTLRCSPRSGDLSVYWYQQSLDQGLQFLIQYYNGEERAKGNILERFSAQQFPDLHSELNLSSLELGDSALYFCASSPHGLADSYEQYFGPGTRLTVT.

In this sample, this clonotype turned up a few times. The gene calls are TRBV12-3 or TRBV12-4 and TRBJ1-1; D gene unclear. The V end lost 2 bases, the J end lost 2 bases, and 9 bases lay between the germline ends. This CDR3 spans 14 amino acids. CDR3 protein: CASSLMNRNTEAFF. DNA for the CDR3: TGTGCCAGCAGTTTAATGAACAGAAACACTGAAGCTTTCTTT.

The table lists this clonotype with a few counts. This chain connects TRBV9 to TRBJ2-2; D gene uncertain. From germline, CDR1 is SGDLS and CDR2 YYNGEE. The CDR3 extends over 13 amino acids. V gave up 5 bases and J gave up 6 bases, with 11 bases separating them. The CDR3 bases are TGTGCCAGCAGGAAATTTGAGGCCGGGGAGCTGTTTTTT. It translates to CASRKFEAGELFF.

This chain joins TRBV20-1 and TRBJ2-2, with 7 bases matching TRBD2. The CDR3 length is 14 residues. CDR1 and CDR2 from the germline V gene are DFQATT and SNEGSKA (reference sequence). V dropped 5 bases and J dropped 3; count of bases not matched to a gene: 6. The DNA for the CDR3 is TGCAGTGCTCGGACTAGTACGCACACCGGGGAGCTGTTTTTT. It specifies CSARTSTHTGELFF.

This chain joins TRBV7-2 and TRBJ1-2; no firm D call. The length of the CDR3 is 11 residues. Germline V gene lookup returns CDR1 SGHTA and CDR2 FQGNSA. V lost 8 bases and J lost 8, with 12 bases in between. The CDR3 protein is CASVEQQGYTF. In nucleotides, the CDR3 is TGTGCCAGCGTAGAACAGCAGGGCTACACCTTC.

At least ten counts were recorded for this clonotype. The chain is built from TRBV20-1 and TRBJ2-1; 7 bases fit TRBD2. J was trimmed by 3 bases and V by 4 bases; bases with no gene match: 12. The CDR3 is made up of 16 amino acids. The V gene's germline CDR1 is DFQATT and CDR2 SNEGSKA (reference sequence). The CDR3 region is CSATSGTTDDYNEQFF. The CDR3 nucleotides read TGCAGTGCTACGAGCGGGACTACCGATGACTACAATGAGCAGTTCTTC.

This clonotype was observed a handful of times. The chain employs TRBV5-1 and TRBJ2-7; 7 nucleotides line up with TRBD2. V shed 2 bases and J 4 bases; nucleotides not matched to a gene: 9. Germline V gene lookup returns CDR1 SGHRS and CDR2 YFSETQ. There are 15 residues in the CDR3. CDR3 nucleotide sequence: TGCGCCAGCAGCTTAGTGCACTCTAGCGGTTACGAGCAGTACTTC. It codes for CASSLVHSSGYEQYF. The entire variable domain, with the rest obtained from reference TRBV5-1 and TRBJ2-7, is as follows: KAGVTQTPRYLIKTRGQQVTLSCSPISGHRSVSWYQQTPGQGLQFLFEYFSETQRNKGNFPGRFSGRQFSNSRSEMNVSTLELGDSALYLCASSLVHSSGYEQYFGPGTRLTVT.

The chain combines TRBV30 with TRBJ2-1; D remains ambiguous. Germline-derived CDR1 and CDR2 are GTSNPN and SVGIG (reference sequence). V gave up 3 bases and J gave up 2 bases, with 14 bases separating them. CDR3 length: 15 amino acids. CDR3 nucleotides: TGTGCCTGGAGCTTCGACGGCCTACCCTACAATGAGCAGTTCTTC. It codes for CAWSFDGLPYNEQFF.

This clonotype came up a few times. The CDR3 nucleotides read TGTGCCAGCAGTGACCCTGGGGATACGCAGTATTTT. The encoded protein is CASSDPGDTQYF. The genes are TRBV2 and TRBJ2-3; no firm D call. The length of the CDR3 is 12 residues. Trimming took off 3 bases at V and 6 bases at J, with 7 bases between the two ends. In germline, CDR1 is SNHLY, CDR2 FYNNEI.

This chain joins TRBV6-5 and TRBJ2-3; the match to TRBD2 covers 9 bases. Germline V gene data show CDR1 as MNHEY and CDR2 as SVGAGI. Trimming cost V 0 bases and J 8 bases; bases outside gene matches: 9. This CDR3 region has 16 residues. CDR3 amino acids: CASSYSRAGGLVTQYF. The CDR3 DNA sequence: TGTGCCAGCAGTTACTCGAGGGCGGGAGGGCTCGTTACGCAGTATTTT.

The chain joins TRBV20-1 to TRBJ2-1, with D perhaps matching TRBD1 (5 bases). CDR1 and CDR2 from the germline V gene are DFQATT and SNEGSKA (reference sequence). The length of the CDR3 is 17 residues. V lost 3 bases and J 0 bases, leaving 18 bases between the germline ends. The CDR3: CSARGHRHLSSYNEQFF. CDR3 bases: TGCAGTGCTAGGGGGCATCGGCACCTGAGCTCCTACAATGAGCAGTTCTTC.

The chain links TRBV5-1 to TRBJ2-1; D is perhaps TRBD2 (6 bases). The CDR3 runs 16 residues. Between the trimmed V and J ends, which lost 0 bases and 4 bases, there was a span of 14 bases. Germline CDR1 and CDR2: SGHRS and YFSETQ. The CDR3 loop is CASSLVPGLAYNEQFF. In DNA form, the CDR3 reads TGCGCCAGCAGCTTGGTCCCGGGACTGGCGTACAATGAGCAGTTCTTC.

This clonotype was observed a handful of times. This sequence joins TRBV5-1 and TRBJ2-1, with a tentative D call TRBD2 (6 bases). The V and J ends lost 4 bases and 4 bases respectively, with 12 bases between them. The CDR3 has 14 amino acids. Germline CDR1 and CDR2: SGHRS and YFSETQ. The CDR3 region has the DNA TGCGCCAGCAGCGGCAGCGGGCGTTACAATGAGCAGTTCTTC. Translating gives CASSGSGRYNEQFF.

The table lists this clonotype with a few counts. The genes are TRBV5-1 and TRBJ2-1, with D perhaps matching TRBD2 (6 bases). Trimming removed 3 bases at V and 3 bases at J, with 19 bases between. This CDR3 is 17 amino acids long. CDR1 and CDR2 from the germline V gene are SGHRS and YFSETQ. This CDR3 reads CASSSGEREWGYNEQFF. The CDR3 bases are TGCGCCAGCAGCTCGGGGGAACGGGAGTGGGGCTACAATGAGCAGTTCTTC.

This clonotype has more than one count but fewer than ten. This sequence joins TRBV6-5 and TRBJ2-2; D not resolved. Germline-derived CDR1 and CDR2 are MNHEY and SVGAGI. The V end was cut by 4 bases, the J end by 4 bases, with 16 bases between. The CDR3 loop spans 16 amino acids. The CDR3 bases are TGTGCCAGCAGTTTAGGGCCTAATTTAGGCACCGGGGAGCTGTTTTTT. This codes for CASSLGPNLGTGELFF.

J is TRBJ2-1 and V is TRBV6-1; 7 bases line up with TRBD2. This CDR3 region has 15 residues. The germline V gene encodes CDR1 MNHNS and CDR2 SASEGT. After removal of 8 bases from V and 0 bases from J, the junction contained 7 bases not matched to a gene. The CDR3, as DNA: TGTGCCAGCCGGGAGGAACCGACCTCCTACAATGAGCAGTTCTTC. Amino acids: CASREEPTSYNEQFF.

CDR3 loop: CASSLGNSATDTQYF. The DNA of the CDR3 is TGTGCCAGCAGCCTTGGGAATAGCGCCACAGATACGCAGTATTTT. This rearrangement joins TRBV9 to TRBJ2-3; maybe TRBD2 (5 bases). V was pared by 4 bases and J by 2 bases, with 14 bases between. The length of the CDR3 is 15 residues. From germline, CDR1 is SGDLS and CDR2 YYNGEE.

This clonotype has a handful of counts. The genes are TRBV18 and TRBJ2-2, with a tentative D call TRBD2 (6 bases). V was clipped by 0 bases and J by 3 bases, with 11 bases between them. CDR1 is KGHSH and CDR2 is LQKENI in the germline V gene. The CDR3 loop spans 16 amino acids. CDR3 protein: CASSPPGGRDTGELFF. CDR3 nucleotides: TGTGCCAGCTCACCACCGGGGGGACGAGACACCGGGGAGCTGTTTTTT.